Shown below are 23 T cell receptor beta chains from a single sample sequenced in a study of monozygotic twins with inflammatory bowel disease. TCRdb reprocessed the 5' RACE reads and reports one entry per CDR3 protein, with no DNA. Its table lists about 380,000 distinct CDR3 sequences. The specimen was blood. The source of these receptors is a human donor with ulcerative colitis or Crohn's disease, or a healthy co-twin of an affected twin (not recorded which).

The chain couples TRBV20-1 to TRBJ2-7; absent DNA, TCRdb's TRBD1 call cannot be checked. The germline V gene has CDR1 DFQATT and CDR2 SNEGSKA (reference sequence). The CDR3 covers 14 residues. The CDR3 loop is CSARDVWGDREQYF.

The rearrangement links TRBV12-3 or TRBV12-4 to TRBJ1-2; there is no DNA to check the TCRdb D call of TRBD1. The CDR3 is 16 residues long. The chain's CDR3 is CASSLMWAGGAYGYTF.

The J gene is TRBJ2-3, the V gene TRBV7-6; as DNA is missing, the TRBD2 call by TCRdb cannot be tested. The germline V gene encodes CDR1 SGHVS and CDR2 FNYEAQ. CDR3 length equals 17 residues. The CDR3 loop reads CASSPTVSGVSTDTQYF.

The V gene is TRBV20-1, the J gene TRBJ2-5; TCRdb reports TRBD1, a call that lacks DNA to check it against. CDR3 length equals 14 residues. Germline CDR1 and CDR2: DFQATT and SNEGSKA (reference sequence). CDR3 amino acids: CSATSGTGFETQYF.

This chain links TRBV9 with TRBJ2-5; TCRdb gives TRBD1 as the D gene, but with no DNA this cannot be confirmed. Germline-derived CDR1 and CDR2 are SGDLS and YYNGEE. The CDR3 runs to 16 residues. The CDR3 sequence is CASSVEGQGPTATQYF.

The CDR3 sequence: CASSLYEKQYF. This chain links TRBV7-2 with TRBJ2-7. Germline V gene data show CDR1 as SGHTA and CDR2 as FQGNSA. The length of the CDR3 is 11 residues.

The chain employs TRBV30 and TRBJ2-3; TCRdb calls TRBD2, which cannot be checked without DNA. The germline gives CDR1 GTSNPN, CDR2 SVGIG (reference sequence). This CDR3 is 17 amino acids long. CDR3: CAWHDKWTSGGIDTQYF.

This chain connects TRBV7-6 to TRBJ1-6; no DNA is available, so the TRBD1 call from TCRdb remains unchecked. CDR3 length equals 14 residues. Germline V gene sequence: CDR1 SGHVS, CDR2 FNYEAQ. The CDR3 reads CASSLRTGNSPLHF. Full variable domain (remainder filled in from reference TRBV7-6 and TRBJ1-6): GAGVSQSPRYKVTKRGQDVALRCDPISGHVSLYWYRQALGQGPEFLTYFNYEAQQDKSGLPNDRFSAERPEGSISTLTIQRTEQRDSAMYRCASSLRTGNSPLHFGNGTRLTVT.

V is TRBV3-1 and J is TRBJ1-2; TCRdb's D gene call, TRBD1, goes unchecked for lack of DNA. Per the germline V gene, CDR1 is LGHDT and CDR2 is YNNKEL (reference sequence). The CDR3 totals 15 residues. CDR3 amino acids: CASSLRIRTGDGYTF.

V and J are TRBV12-3 or TRBV12-4 and TRBJ1-5; TCRdb selects TRBD1, and the lack of DNA leaves this call unchecked. This CDR3 has 12 amino acids. CDR3 loop: CASGTDNQPQHF.

This sequence joins TRBV11-2 and TRBJ2-1; the TRBD2 assignment by TCRdb is unverifiable without DNA. The CDR3 extends over 17 amino acids. Germline CDR1 SGHAT, CDR2 FQNNGV. The CDR3 loop is CASSSTPGTPGSNEQFF.

The V and J genes are TRBV27 and TRBJ2-2; the D call of TRBD1 rests on TCRdb alone, since no DNA is present to check it. The CDR3 runs to 13 residues. Germline CDR1 and CDR2: MNHEY and SMNVEV (reference sequence). CDR3: CASAIRGTGELFF.

The rearrangement joins TRBV4-3 to TRBJ2-7; TCRdb selects TRBD1, and the lack of DNA leaves this call unchecked. From germline, CDR1 is LGHNA and CDR2 YSLEER. The CDR3 runs 14 residues. The CDR3 loop reads CASSQKDRTYEQYF.

The chain joins TRBV30 to TRBJ2-5; TCRdb's D call of TRBD2 is untestable without DNA. The CDR3 has 12 amino acids. Looked up from germline, CDR1 is GTSNPN and CDR2 is SVGIG (reference sequence). This chain's CDR3 is CAWSLSGGAGYF. Combining the CDR3 with reference TRBV30 and TRBJ2-5 gives the whole variable domain SQTIHQWPATLVQPVGSPLSLECTVEGTSNPNLYWYRQAAGRGLQLLFYSVGIGQISSEVPQNLSASRPQDRQFILSSKKLLLSDSGFYLCAWSLSGGAGYFGPGTRLLVL.

The rearrangement links TRBV5-1 to TRBJ2-5; as DNA is missing, the TRBD1 call by TCRdb cannot be tested. This CDR3 contains 18 residues. Germline CDR1 is SGHRS and CDR2 is YFSETQ. Here the CDR3 reads CASSLVSSETPEGETQYF.

The chain joins TRBV18 to TRBJ1-1. This CDR3 has 16 residues. Germline CDR1 and CDR2: KGHSH and LQKENI. The CDR3 protein is CASSPPSTRMNTEAFF.

This sequence joins TRBV5-1 and TRBJ2-1; TCRdb returns TRBD1, unconfirmable since there is no DNA. This CDR3 has 16 amino acids. CDR1 is SGHRS, CDR2 YFSETQ, per germline. CDR3 residues: CASSLFMGAPYNEQFF.

V and J are TRBV7-9 and TRBJ2-3; the D gene TCRdb calls, TRBD2, cannot be checked with no DNA. The CDR3 has 17 residues. Germline V lookup: CDR1 SEHNR, CDR2 FQNEAQ (reference sequence). The CDR3 sequence is CASSLGLAGGSADTQYF.

The chain has TRBV4-3 and TRBJ1-1; TCRdb outputs TRBD1, but without DNA this stays unchecked. Per the germline V gene, CDR1 is LGHNA and CDR2 is YSLEER. The CDR3 extends over 15 amino acids. CDR3 residues: CASSHTDRGYTEAFF.

The V and J genes are TRBV19 and TRBJ1-6; TCRdb calls TRBD1, which cannot be checked without DNA. CDR3 length: 16 residues. CDR1 and CDR2 (germline): LNHDA, SQIVND (reference sequence). This chain's CDR3 is CASSSQLQGTGSPLHF.

This sequence joins TRBV12-3 or TRBV12-4 and TRBJ2-3; no DNA is available, so the TRBD1 call from TCRdb remains unchecked. This CDR3 has 15 amino acids. The CDR3 here is CASSFGTGGTDTQYF.

The chain is built from TRBV5-1 and TRBJ2-3; the TCRdb D gene call, TRBD1, has no DNA to confirm it. The CDR3 runs to 16 residues. Germline V gene sequence: CDR1 SGHRS, CDR2 YFSETQ. The CDR3 protein is CASSLAGQGASDTQYF. The full variable domain, completed using reference TRBV5-1 and TRBJ2-3, is KAGVTQTPRYLIKTRGQQVTLSCSPISGHRSVSWYQQTPGQGLQFLFEYFSETQRNKGNFPGRFSGRQFSNSRSEMNVSTLELGDSALYLCASSLAGQGASDTQYFGPGTRLTVL.

V is TRBV6-1 and J is TRBJ2-7; TCRdb's D gene call, TRBD1, goes unchecked for lack of DNA. The CDR3 has 14 residues. Per the germline V gene, CDR1 is MNHNS and CDR2 is SASEGT. CDR3 region: CASRPGGGLYEQYF.